This T cell receptor beta chain was obtained from a study of blood T cell repertoires in COVID-19. Study details: Acute and convalescent COVID-19 specimens originated in the United States, Italy and Spain.

Authors' data handling: The assay estimated nucleated cells by amplifying reference gene primers. Clones were sequenced by immunoSEQ multiplex PCR, and TCRdb holds only the in-frame ones, with some missing. V and J calls and clone size are copied from that table; D and trimming were computed from the DNA. The sample has about 89,000 clones, about 91% seen once. Per the germline V gene, CDR1 is SGDLS and CDR2 is YYNGEE. V shed 4 bases and J 4 bases; nucleotides not matched to a gene: 4. The CDR3 runs 13 residues. J is TRBJ1-1 and V is TRBV9, with TRBD1 identical over 7 bases. The sequencing input was peripheral blood. The clonotype comes from a human donor with active COVID-19. The donor label of this sample is uncertain. The CDR3 DNA sequence: TGTGCCAGCAGCTCAGGGGGAAGCACTGAAGCTTTCTTT. It is translated as CASSSGGSTEAFF.